What follows are 8 T cell receptor beta chains derived from one specimen sequenced in a study of response to subunit inactivated influenza vaccine. Using its own MiXCR run on the RT-PCR reads, TCRdb lists one record per CDR3 protein. The sample comprises a few hundred thousand distinct CDR3 sequences, approximately 10% of which are singletons, and about 10% rests with the top ten. The sample was also reused in another study, on T cells expressing NK-cell markers. According to that study: UMI-tagged 5'RACE template switching yielded the TCR beta cDNA.

The sample consisted of PBMCs from blood, taken on the day of vaccination. The receptors were sampled from a man aged 45-65 years who received an inactivated influenza vaccine.

This clonotype came up a few times. The CDR3 here is CASSGSTSAGTDTQYF. CDR3 sequence (DNA): TGTGCCAGCAGCGGAAGCACTAGCGCCGGCACAGATACGCAGTATTTT. The V gene is TRBV9, the J gene TRBJ2-3; 7 bases align to TRBD2. Per the germline V gene, CDR1 is SGDLS and CDR2 is YYNGEE. The J segment lost 1 base and the V segment lost 3 bases, leaving 8 bases of the junction unmatched. The CDR3 has 16 residues.

A few counts support this clonotype. The rearrangement links TRBV14 to TRBJ2-6; no reliable D call. Germline loops: CDR1 SGHDN, CDR2 FVKESK. This CDR3 contains 16 residues. Trimming removed 1 base at V and 1 base at J, with 8 bases between. In DNA, the CDR3 is TGTGCCAGCAGCCAAGGGGTAACGTCTGGGGCCAACGTCCTGACTTTC. Translating gives CASSQGVTSGANVLTF.

The J gene is TRBJ2-2, the V gene TRBV27; TRBD1 is a possible D gene (5 bases). Trimming removed 6 bases from V and 4 bases from J, with 12 bases in between. Germline V CDR1 and CDR2: MNHEY, SMNVEV (reference sequence). The CDR3 is 14 amino acids. The CDR3 here is CASRRGRITGELFF. CDR3 sequence (DNA): TGTGCCAGCAGAAGGGGCCGGATCACCGGGGAGCTGTTTTTT.

Only a few counts were recorded for this clonotype. The chain combines TRBV7-9 with TRBJ2-3; D is tentatively TRBD1 or TRBD2 (7 bases each). This CDR3 spans 17 amino acids. V dropped 5 bases and J dropped 0 bases, with 18 bases sitting between them. Germline assignment: CDR1 SEHNR and CDR2 FQNEAQ (reference sequence). The CDR3 sequence is CASSRSRQGLSTDTQYF. CDR3 bases: TGTGCCAGCAGCCGTTCCCGACAGGGACTAAGCACAGATACGCAGTATTTT.

The chain combines TRBV12-3 or TRBV12-4 with TRBJ1-1; D unresolved. Between the trimmed V and J ends, which lost 6 bases and 6 bases, there was a span of 8 bases. The CDR3 has 11 residues. The CDR3 DNA reads TGTGCCAGCAGAAATCAAGCTGAAGCTTTCTTT. As protein: CASRNQAEAFF.

This clonotype was seen a few times. The rearrangement joins TRBV7-2 to TRBJ2-7; no firm D call. The CDR3 contains 13 residues. Trimming took 0 bases from V and 3 from J, leaving 6 bases between them. Germline assignment: CDR1 SGHTA and CDR2 FQGNSA. The DNA for the CDR3 is TGTGCCAGCAGCTTAGCACCGAACTACGAGCAGTACTTC. It is translated as CASSLAPNYEQYF.

In its sample, this clonotype was seen a few times. The V gene is TRBV20-1, the J gene TRBJ2-3, with 8 bases that match TRBD2. Looked up from germline, CDR1 is DFQATT and CDR2 is SNEGSKA (reference sequence). This CDR3 comprises 12 residues. CDR3 loop: CRVAGFTDTQYF. For the CDR3, the DNA is TGCAGGGTAGCGGGATTCACAGATACGCAGTATTTT.

Only a few counts were recorded for this clonotype. The chain carries TRBV29-1 and TRBJ1-1, with D uncertain. Trimming cost V 4 bases and J 0 bases, with 12 bases left between them. The germline CDR1 and CDR2 sequences are SQVTM and ANQGSEA. The CDR3 loop spans 14 amino acids. The CDR3 loop reads CSVVALTVNTEAFF. The CDR3 bases are TGCAGCGTTGTTGCTCTGACGGTGAACACTGAAGCTTTCTTT.